Below, 30 T cell receptor beta chains from the same sample are listed, as sequenced in a study of shared clonotypes between healthy human individuals. The table came from immunoSEQ multiplex PCR; TCRdb's copy has only in-frame clones and leaves some out. The table lists about 1.5 million clones, under 99% of them singletons, with about 0.4% in the top ten. Sequences were obtained from naive CD4+ T cells sorted from blood. Subset described: CD45RA+ positively selected. These receptors all come from a young man in good health.

This chain connects TRBV9 to TRBJ2-5; possible D gene TRBD1, 7 bases. Germline CDR1 reads SGDLS; CDR2 reads YYNGEE. Trimming took off 3 bases at V and 4 bases at J, with 22 bases between the two ends. The CDR3 totals 17 residues. This chain's CDR3 is CASSAGGQTGMGETQYF. In DNA form, the CDR3 reads TGTGCCAGCAGCGCAGGGGGGCAGACAGGTATGGGAGAGACCCAGTACTTC.

J is TRBJ2-1 and V is TRBV2; 12 bases agree with TRBD2. After removal of 6 bases from V and 0 bases from J, the junction contained 0 bases not matched to a gene. The CDR3 is 15 residues long. The V gene's germline CDR1 is SNHLY and CDR2 FYNNEI. CDR3 nucleotide sequence: TGTGCCAGCAGGACTAGCGGGGGCTCCTACAATGAGCAGTTCTTC. Translated, it gives CASRTSGGSYNEQFF.

V and J are TRBV14 and TRBJ2-5; possibly TRBD2 for D (5 bases). This CDR3 has 14 amino acids. V was trimmed by 6 bases and J by 5 bases, leaving 16 bases between them. Germline CDR1 SGHDN, CDR2 FVKESK. The CDR3 nucleotides read TGTGCCAGCAGTAAAGCGAGCGGACCGGAGACCCAGTACTTC. Translating it yields CASSKASGPETQYF.

This chain uses TRBV28 with TRBJ2-7; no clear D. Trimming stripped 9 bases from V and 0 bases from J, with 15 bases between. The germline V gene encodes CDR1 MDHEN and CDR2 SYDVKM. This CDR3 spans 14 amino acids. CDR3 loop: CASTRLLSSYEQYF. The CDR3 DNA sequence: TGTGCCAGTACTCGGCTTCTAAGCTCCTACGAGCAGTACTTC.

For the CDR3, the DNA is TGTGCCAGCAGCTTGGGCCTGGACAGAATATTCGGAAACACCATATATTTT. Its protein is CASSLGLDRIFGNTIYF. The gene calls are TRBV5-5 and TRBJ1-3; TRBD1 is a possible D gene (6 bases). Germline loops: CDR1 SGHKS, CDR2 YYEKEE (reference sequence). V was clipped by 0 bases and J by 4 bases, with 17 bases between them. This CDR3 is built from 17 residues.

The chain has TRBV7-3 and TRBJ2-5; tentative D call: TRBD1 (6 bases). CDR1 and CDR2 from the germline V gene are SGHTA and FQGTGA. V lost 6 bases and J 1 base, leaving 9 bases between the germline ends. The CDR3 contains 13 residues. Written as DNA, the CDR3 is TGTGCCAGCAGTCCGGACAGCCAAGAGACCCAGTACTTC. Amino acids: CASSPDSQETQYF.

V is TRBV4-2 and J is TRBJ2-1; TRBD2 aligns across 9 bases. Trimming cost V 1 base and J 4 bases; bases outside gene matches: 5. This CDR3 comprises 16 residues. In germline, CDR1 is LGHNA, CDR2 YNFKEQ. CDR3 nucleotide sequence: TGTGCCAGCAGCCAAGTCGCGGGAGGGCTGTACAATGAGCAGTTCTTC. This sequence encodes CASSQVAGGLYNEQFF.

The V gene is TRBV29-1, the J gene TRBJ2-7; 9 bases map to TRBD1. This CDR3 has 16 amino acids. Germline V gene lookup returns CDR1 SQVTM and CDR2 ANQGSEA. V shed 1 base, J shed 3 bases, and the junction held 10 bases outside the gene matches. CDR3 DNA sequence: TGCAGCGTTGAAGTGCAGTCGAGGACAGGGGTCTACGAGCAGTACTTC. It yields the protein CSVEVQSRTGVYEQYF.

V and J are TRBV5-4 and TRBJ2-3; 8 nucleotides match TRBD2. CDR3 size: 14 residues. CDR1 SGHNT and CDR2 YYREEE come from the germline V gene (reference sequence). V gave up 4 bases and J gave up 4 bases; unmatched junction bases: 5. This chain's CDR3 is CASSGRTSPDTQYF. The CDR3 DNA is TGTGCCAGCAGCGGACGGACTAGCCCAGATACGCAGTATTTT.

The CDR3 protein is CASSPDRGLGETQYF. DNA for the CDR3: TGTGCCAGCAGCCCTGACCGAGGACTAGGGGAGACCCAGTACTTC. The rearrangement joins TRBV5-4 to TRBJ2-5; 7 positions agree with TRBD2. The CDR3 consists of 15 residues. CDR1 SGHNT and CDR2 YYREEE come from the germline V gene (reference sequence). Unmatched junction bases numbered 11, after V lost 4 bases and J lost 5 bases.

This chain links TRBV19 with TRBJ1-4; D may be TRBD1 (5 bases). CDR1 is LNHDA, CDR2 SQIVND, per germline (reference sequence). The germline V and J ends were trimmed by 6 bases and 0 bases, with 17 bases remaining between them. This CDR3 comprises 17 residues. CDR3 DNA: TGTGCCAGTAGCAACCGAGGAGGACAAGCAACTAATGAAAAACTGTTTTTT. Protein sequence: CASSNRGGQATNEKLFF.

The J gene is TRBJ2-7, the V gene TRBV5-4; 12 bases are a match to TRBD2. The CDR3 length is 16 residues. Germline assignment: CDR1 SGHNT and CDR2 YYREEE (reference sequence). Losses at the gene ends were 0 bases for V and 5 bases for J; bases not matched to a gene: 6. CDR3 bases: TGTGCCAGCAGCTTGGCAGGACTAGCGGGATCGAACGAGCAGTACTTC. This translates into CASSLAGLAGSNEQYF.

This clone showed up just once. The V gene is TRBV5-1, the J gene TRBJ2-4; maybe TRBD2 (6 bases). This CDR3 region has 17 residues. CDR1 and CDR2 (germline): SGHRS, YFSETQ. V was shortened by 0 bases and J by 0 bases, with 13 bases between the two germline ends. Here the CDR3 reads CASSLGRGILAKNIQYF. CDR3 nucleotide sequence: TGCGCCAGCAGCTTGGGACGCGGGATACTAGCCAAAAACATTCAGTACTTC.

Turning to this clone: Other DNA sequences in this specimen translate into the identical CDR3. The chain combines TRBV29-1 with TRBJ2-3; TRBD2 aligns across 9 bases. CDR3 length: 13 amino acids. V lost 6 bases and J lost 0; bases outside the gene matches: 1. Germline V gene sequence: CDR1 SQVTM, CDR2 ANQGSEA. CDR3 residues: CSVSGRSTDTQYF. CDR3 coding DNA: TGCAGCGTCAGCGGGAGGAGCACAGATACGCAGTATTTT.

The chain uses TRBV19 and TRBJ2-2; 10 bases align to TRBD2. Germline V lookup: CDR1 LNHDA, CDR2 SQIVND (reference sequence). The V gene end was trimmed by 3 bases and the J gene end by 6 bases; junction bases not matched to a gene: 7. The CDR3 consists of 16 residues. The CDR3 coding sequence is TGTGCCAGTAGTATTCTGGCTAGCGGGAGTGCCGGGGAGCTGTTTTTT. Translation: CASSILASGSAGELFF.

As regards this clone: The sample holds other DNA sequences that translate to the same CDR3. The chain joins TRBV9 to TRBJ1-5; D remains unclear. V was pared by 1 base and J by 5 bases, with 7 bases between. Looked up from germline, CDR1 is SGDLS and CDR2 is YYNGEE. This CDR3 is 13 amino acids long. This CDR3 reads CASSVSGDQPQHF. CDR3 nucleotide sequence: TGTGCCAGCAGCGTATCAGGCGATCAGCCCCAGCATTTT.

The V gene is TRBV4-3, the J gene TRBJ1-5; 8 positions match TRBD1. Germline V gene lookup returns CDR1 LGHNA and CDR2 YSLEER. This CDR3 has 16 residues. The ends lost 0 bases at V and 10 bases at J; junction bases unmatched: 11. In DNA form, the CDR3 reads TGCGCCAGCAGCCAAGATCATCCAGGGGGCGCTTCTCCCCAGCATTTT. As protein: CASSQDHPGGASPQHF.

V is TRBV7-2 and J is TRBJ2-2, with a tentative D call TRBD2 (5 bases). The CDR3 has 15 residues. V was trimmed by 3 bases and J by 6 bases, leaving 14 bases between them. Germline CDR1 and CDR2: SGHTA and FQGNSA. DNA of the CDR3: TGTGCCAGCAGCTTGGGAGACCCGCCAGCCGGGGAGCTGTTTTTT. This sequence encodes CASSLGDPPAGELFF.

The chain recombines TRBV19 with TRBJ1-1; D perhaps matches TRBD1 (6 bases). From germline, CDR1 is LNHDA and CDR2 SQIVND (reference sequence). The CDR3 runs to 18 residues. V gave up 5 bases and J gave up 3 bases, with 25 bases separating them. The CDR3 nucleotides read TGTGCCAGTAGTCCCATTGCATCAGGGGTAAAGCGGGACACTGAAGCTTTCTTT. Translation: CASSPIASGVKRDTEAFF.

The V call is TRBV2, the J call TRBJ2-2; no clear D. CDR1 and CDR2 from the germline V gene are SNHLY and FYNNEI. The CDR3 is made up of 14 amino acids. Trimming took off 1 base at V and 8 bases at J, with 11 bases between the two ends. CDR3 residues: CASSEVRVEGELFF. The CDR3 region has the DNA TGTGCCAGCAGTGAAGTAAGGGTTGAAGGGGAGCTGTTTTTT. Using reference TRBV2 and TRBJ2-2 for the parts outside the CDR3, the full variable domain is EPEVTQTPSHQVTQMGQEVILRCVPISNHLYFYWYRQILGQKVEFLVSFYNNEISEKSEIFDDQFSVERPDGSNFTLKIRSTKLEDSAMYFCASSEVRVEGELFFGEGSRLTVL.

The CDR3 here is CASSPRPVEGTQYF. The CDR3 nucleotides are TGTGCCAGCAGCCCCCGACCAGTTGAAGGTACGCAGTATTTT. The V gene is TRBV9, the J gene TRBJ2-3, with D unresolved. The V end lost 4 bases, the J end lost 8 bases, and 17 bases lay between the germline ends. The germline CDR1 and CDR2 sequences are SGDLS and YYNGEE. The CDR3 runs 14 residues.

The gene calls are TRBV5-5 and TRBJ1-2; no reliable D call. This CDR3 is built from 13 residues. The germline V and J ends were trimmed by 4 bases and 2 bases, with 9 bases remaining between them. The germline V gene encodes CDR1 SGHKS and CDR2 YYEKEE (reference sequence). The CDR3 DNA is TGTGCCAGCAGCCCCGACTTAAACTATGGCTACACCTTC. It yields the protein CASSPDLNYGYTF.

The chain has TRBV5-4 and TRBJ2-1; the D is unclear. This CDR3 comprises 13 residues. Germline V gene sequence: CDR1 SGHNT, CDR2 YYREEE (reference sequence). The ends were cut back, 9 bases at V and 5 bases at J, with 15 bases in the middle. CDR3 sequence reads: CATSAMSNNEQFF. Here the CDR3 DNA reads TGTGCCACGTCGGCCATGAGCAACAATGAGCAGTTCTTC.

The chain is built from TRBV25-1 and TRBJ2-1, with TRBD2 as a possible D gene (6 bases). Trimming removed 2 bases from V and 0 bases from J, with 8 bases in between. The germline V gene encodes CDR1 MGHDK and CDR2 SYGVNS. This CDR3 comprises 15 residues. In nucleotides, the CDR3 is TGTGCCAGCAGTGAAATGACTAGCTCCTACAATGAGCAGTTCTTC. It translates to CASSEMTSSYNEQFF.

The chain joins TRBV7-8 to TRBJ1-3; D possibly corresponds to TRBD1 (6 bases). The CDR3 totals 16 residues. Trimming removed 1 base at V and 0 bases at J, with 10 bases between. Germline CDR1 is SGHVS and CDR2 is FQNEAQ. CDR3 in amino acids: CASSLGAGASGNTIYF. The DNA for the CDR3 is TGTGCCAGCAGCTTAGGAGCAGGGGCCTCTGGAAACACCATATATTTT.

The chain links TRBV21-1 to TRBJ2-7; the D call in the table, TRBD2, was not verified against the DNA. TRBV21-1 is marked as a pseudogene. This CDR3 spans 14 amino acids. The CDR3 here is CASSKRVPSAEQYF. Written as DNA, the CDR3 is TGTGCCAGCAGCAAACGGGTACCCTCGGCCGAGCAGTACTTC.

This rearrangement joins TRBV15 to TRBJ2-7, with 7 bases identical to TRBD2. J lost 3 bases, V lost 5 bases, and 4 bases had no gene match. The germline V gene encodes CDR1 LNHNV and CDR2 YYDKDF (reference sequence). CDR3 length: 13 residues. The CDR3 region has the DNA TGTGCCACCAGCGCGGGAGTCCTCTACGAGCAGTACTTC. It translates to CATSAGVLYEQYF.

V and J are TRBV2 and TRBJ2-3; D perhaps matches TRBD1 (6 bases). CDR3 length: 15 amino acids. Germline CDR1 SNHLY, CDR2 FYNNEI. The ends were cut back, 3 bases at V and 4 bases at J, with 14 bases in the middle. CDR3 bases: TGTGCCAGCAGTGATGTGGGGGCCGGGGCAGATACGCAGTATTTT. Protein product: CASSDVGAGADTQYF.

The chain is built from TRBV7-3 and TRBJ2-2; TRBD2 matches at 7 bases. Per germline, CDR1 SGHTA and CDR2 FQGTGA. The J segment lost 4 bases and the V segment lost 2 bases, leaving 4 bases of the junction unmatched. This CDR3 region has 15 residues. CDR3 DNA sequence: TGTGCCAGCAGCTTATCCCCGGGGGGCACCGGGGAGCTGTTTTTT. Protein product: CASSLSPGGTGELFF.

The chain links TRBV28 to TRBJ2-1, with TRBD2 identical over 13 bases. The CDR3 runs to 17 residues. V dropped 4 bases and J dropped 6; count of bases not matched to a gene: 9. The germline gives CDR1 MDHEN, CDR2 SYDVKM. The CDR3 here is CASSSLLAGGPPNEQFF. CDR3 nucleotide sequence: TGTGCCAGCAGTTCCCTACTAGCGGGAGGGCCCCCCAATGAGCAGTTCTTC. Full variable domain (remainder filled in from reference TRBV28 and TRBJ2-1): DVKVTQSSRYLVKRTGEKVFLECVQDMDHENMFWYRQDPGLGLRLIYFSYDVKMKEKGDIPEGYSVSREKKERFSLILESASTNQTSMYLCASSSLLAGGPPNEQFFGPGTRLTVL.